This is a list of T cell receptor beta chains from one sample in a study of PD-L1 blockade in urothelial cancer. Repertoires were generated with immunoSEQ multiplex PCR, while TCRdb's copy carries only in-frame clones and drops some. This table holds some 84,000 clones, around 76% found once. The material was PBMCs, obtained around atezolizumab (anti-PD-L1) treatment. These TCRs come from a man aged 65-85 years with urothelial cancer. Both conserved end residues are part of each CDR3. The D gene is left open where the match is weak. Some rows have no size entry. The others give once, few or many, or a class for an expanded clone.

abundance	d_gene	v_gene	j_gene	CDR3aa	CDR3nt
-	TRBD1	TRBV7-2	TRBJ1-2	CASSLTGTGRYGYTF	TGTGCCAGCAGCCTTACCGGGACAGGGCGCTATGGCTACACCTTC
-	TRBD2	TRBV4-2	TRBJ2-1	CASSQAVLAGGDNEQFF	TGTGCCAGCAGCCAAGCCGTACTAGCGGGGGGGGACAATGAGCAGTTCTTC
-	-	TRBV4-2	TRBJ2-5	CASSPGQNQETQYF	TGTGCCAGCAGCCCCGGACAGAACCAAGAGACCCAGTACTTC
-	-	TRBV5-6	TRBJ1-1	CASSLSQANTEAFF	TGTGCCAGCAGCTTGTCTCAAGCGAACACTGAAGCTTTCTTT
-	TRBD1	TRBV7-9	TRBJ1-1	CASSPRGTANTEAFF	TGTGCCAGCAGCCCTAGGGGGACAGCCAACACTGAAGCTTTCTTT
-	TRBD2	TRBV2	TRBJ2-1	CASSGGLASSYNEQFF	TGTGCCAGCAGTGGGGGACTAGCAAGCTCCTACAATGAGCAGTTCTTC
-	TRBD1	TRBV19	TRBJ1-4	CASSRLFSTGGSEKLFF	TGTGCCAGTAGTCGTCTATTTTCGACAGGGGGCAGTGAAAAACTGTTTTTT
-	-	TRBV10-1	TRBJ2-7	CATSAGISYEQYF	TGCGCCACCTCGGCAGGGATCTCCTACGAGCAGTACTTC
-	TRBD2	TRBV4-3	TRBJ2-7	CASSQDLNSGSFNEQYF	TGCGCCAGCAGCCAAGATCTGAATAGCGGGAGTTTCAACGAGCAGTACTTC
-	-	TRBV6-1	TRBJ2-5	CASTLTGDPQETQYF	TGTGCCAGCACCCTAACGGGGGACCCCCAAGAGACCCAGTACTTC
-	-	TRBV5-5	TRBJ2-1	CASSFIRGRDNEQFF	TGTGCCAGCAGCTTCATAAGGGGCAGGGACAATGAGCAGTTCTTC
-	-	TRBV14	TRBJ2-7	CASSQGPRYSYEQYF	TGTGCCAGCAGCCAAGGTCCCAGGTACTCCTACGAGCAGTACTTC
few	-	TRBV20-1	TRBJ1-1	CSAGQLTEAFF	TGCAGTGCCGGACAGCTCACTGAAGCTTTCTTT
-	-	TRBV11-2	TRBJ2-3	CASSLAGLGADTQYF	TGTGCCAGCAGCTTAGCAGGACTCGGCGCAGATACGCAGTATTTT
-	-	TRBV2	TRBJ2-7	CASSDPQGNRYEQYF	TGTGCCAGCAGTGACCCCCAGGGAAACCGCTACGAGCAGTACTTC
-	TRBD2	TRBV5-4	TRBJ2-1	CASSLWTSGVEQFF	TGTGCCAGCAGCTTATGGACTAGCGGGGTTGAGCAGTTCTTC
-	-	TRBV4-1	TRBJ2-3	CASSQATTSTDTQYF	TGCGCCAGCAGCCAAGCAACTACCTCCACAGATACGCAGTATTTT
-	-	TRBV10-3	TRBJ2-2	CATLQGLGGSGELFF	TGTGCCACCCTCCAAGGCCTAGGGGGAAGCGGGGAGCTGTTTTTT
once	-	TRBV5-4	TRBJ1-1	CASSSGGGNTEAFF	TGTGCCAGCAGCTCCGGTGGAGGGAACACTGAAGCTTTCTTT
-	-	TRBV29-1	TRBJ2-3	CSVEQGSDTQYF	TGCAGCGTTGAACAGGGGTCAGATACGCAGTATTTT
few	-	TRBV2	TRBJ1-6	CASRRGGSVGSPLHF	TGTGCCAGCAGGCGCGGGGGCTCAGTTGGTTCACCCCTCCACTTT
-	-	TRBV7-6	TRBJ2-1	CASSSLGQAGNEQFF	TGTGCCAGCAGCTCACTCGGGCAGGCGGGCAATGAGCAGTTCTTC
-	-	TRBV18	TRBJ2-1	CASSPEENEQFF	TGTGCCAGCTCACCAGAGGAGAATGAGCAGTTCTTC
-	-	TRBV23-1	TRBJ2-7	CASSSRYPGWQYF	TGCGCCAGCAGTTCGCGGTATCCTGGCTGGCAGTACTTC
-	TRBD1	TRBV19	TRBJ2-1	CASSIDRGDRVRGSYNEQFF	TGTGCCAGTAGTATAGATCGTGGGGACAGGGTTAGGGGGTCCTACAATGAGCAGTTCTTC
-	-	TRBV2	TRBJ2-3	CASSEQGATDGADTQYF	TGTGCCAGCAGTGAACAGGGTGCGACAGATGGGGCAGATACGCAGTATTTT
-	-	TRBV6-1	TRBJ1-5	CASSVSIGNQPQHF	TGTGCCAGCAGTGTTTCAATAGGCAATCAGCCCCAGCATTTT
-	TRBD1	TRBV7-9	TRBJ1-1	CASSLGTANTEAFF	TGTGCCAGCAGCCTTGGGACAGCGAACACTGAAGCTTTCTTT
-	-	TRBV15	TRBJ2-7	CATSRDLEYHEQYF	TGTGCCACCAGCAGAGATCTCGAGTACCACGAGCAGTACTTC
-	TRBD1	TRBV5-4	TRBJ2-3	CASSSTGADTQYF	TGTGCCAGCAGCTCGACAGGGGCAGATACGCAGTATTTT
once	TRBD2	TRBV9	TRBJ2-3	CASSPFPAGGGTDTQYF	TGTGCCAGCAGCCCCTTCCCGGCGGGAGGCGGCACAGATACGCAGTATTTT
-	TRBD2	TRBV11-2	TRBJ2-7	CASSLRTSGGDGKYF	TGTGCCAGCAGCTTACGGACCAGCGGGGGGGACGGAAAGTACTTC
-	TRBD2	TRBV4-2	TRBJ2-1	CASSQALREGEQGQFF	TGTGCCAGCAGCCAAGCCCTTCGGGAGGGCGAGCAAGGGCAGTTCTTC
few	TRBD1	TRBV7-2	TRBJ1-1	CASSLTWTGSVNTEAFF	TGTGCCAGCAGCTTAACATGGACAGGGAGTGTGAACACTGAAGCTTTCTTT
-	-	TRBV19	TRBJ2-7	CASSVMVQGPISYEQYF	TGTGCCAGTAGTGTAATGGTTCAGGGGCCGATCTCCTACGAGCAGTACTTC